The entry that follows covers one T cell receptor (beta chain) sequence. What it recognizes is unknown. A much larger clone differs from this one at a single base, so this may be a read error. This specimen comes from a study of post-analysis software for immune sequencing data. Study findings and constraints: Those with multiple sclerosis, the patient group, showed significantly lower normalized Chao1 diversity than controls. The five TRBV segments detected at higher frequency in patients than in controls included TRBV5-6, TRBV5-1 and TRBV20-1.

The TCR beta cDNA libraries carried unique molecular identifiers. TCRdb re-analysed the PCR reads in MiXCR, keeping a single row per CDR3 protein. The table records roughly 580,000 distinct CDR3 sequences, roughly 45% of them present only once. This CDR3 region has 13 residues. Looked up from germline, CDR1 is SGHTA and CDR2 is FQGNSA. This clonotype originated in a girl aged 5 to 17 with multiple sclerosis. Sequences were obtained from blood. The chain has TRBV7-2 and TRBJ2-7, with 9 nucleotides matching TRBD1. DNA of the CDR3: TGTGCCGGCAGCTGGGACAGGGTCTACGAGCAGTACTTC. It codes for CAGSWDRVYEQYF.